This paragraph reports one T cell receptor (beta chain). Its cognate antigen has yet to be identified. No base quality information exists; no much larger clone differs at one position. The source of the sample is a study of blood T cell repertoires in COVID-19 (dated by TCRdb to the early 2020s). With respect to the entire study: The collaborator samples originated in the United States, Italy and Spain and spanned the acute and convalescent phases of COVID-19. The material from the prospective study consisted of cDNA or gDNA derived from T cells, B-cell-depleted T cells, or PBMCs. Deeply sampled blood TCRbeta repertoires from subjects exposed to, actively infected with, or recovered from COVID-19 were included in the dataset. The repertoires were released in a freely available public database intended as a resource for research on the immune response to SARS-CoV-2. The samples were drawn from the first 160 participants of the ongoing ImmuneRACE study and from 1,254 subjects provided by 6 global collaborators. The sample metadata nearly always contained a de-identified subject ID, COVID-19 status, age in years and sex. Where HLA class I and class II types were available, the types were taken from metadata supplied by the sample provider, not from assay-based typing.

Collaborating institutions collected whole blood in K2EDTA tubes following their own protocols. For TCRbeta analysis, collaborators shipped samples in one of three forms: frozen whole blood, isolated PBMCs, or DNA extracted from either of those sample types. The CDR3, from cysteine to phenylalanine, totals 14 residues. Left in the record is the CDR3 DNA by itself, 42 bases read in frame from the first base. V drops 4 bases and J drops 2 bases, leaving 12 bases in between. Via the germline V gene, CDR1 is SGHRS and CDR2 YFSETQ. General conclusions and limits of the study: How much clinical and demographic metadata was included differed by source and by participant, and the metadata was provided uncurated.

TCRbeta CDR3 regions were amplified from genomic DNA by means of the immunoSEQ Assay, a bias-controlled multiplex PCR. On the study's bioinformatics: The number of nucleated cells in each sample was estimated from the amplification of reference gene primers within the assay. To quantify the absolute abundance of each unique TCRbeta CDR3 rearrangement, sequence reads were collapsed and filtered. For each sample, productive Simpson clonality was calculated as the square root of Simpson's diversity index across productive rearrangements. Imported from immuneACCESS, the table was reduced by TCRdb to in-frame sequences with V and J called. These copies leave out some clones; in studies compared against another copy, an unresolved V gene accounts for under half, and the cause of the remainder is not known. That table gives V, J and clone size, and the DNA gave D and trimming. Present in this sample are 40,000 to 60,000 clones, roughly 80% of which were seen just once. The leading ten clones occupy less than 4.5% of the sample.

This receptor was taken from a man aged 50-60 years with active COVID-19. Sequences were obtained from peripheral blood. The chain is encoded by TRBV5-1 joined to TRBJ1-2; no D gene call is confident. At the DNA level, the sequence is TGCGCCAGCAGCGAGGGCGTAGCGAACTATGGCTACACCTTC. This encodes CASSEGVANYGYTF.